This TCR gamma chain was recovered during a study of γδ T cells in repeated Plasmodium falciparum infection. Study in general: Timepoints: baseline, immediately before selected infections, and 21 days after every infection. Malian repertoires were sampled cross-sectionally without transmission and longitudinally through febrile malaria. Study results and limitations: Vgamma9/Vdelta2+ T cells showed a stable polyclonal repertoire with shared TCRgamma sequences.

Both TRG and TRD chains were sequenced from each sorted sample. TCRdb reran clone calling via CATT on the multiplex PCR reads. Of around 24,000 gamma-chain clones detected, about 3% appear once; the ten largest clones hold roughly a third. Flow sorting of PBMC yielded separate Vgamma9/Vdelta2+ and Vdelta2-negative gammadelta T cell populations for bulk repertoire analysis. Germline values: CDR1 EGSTGY, CDR2 YDSYTSSV. Germline trimming cut 6 bases from V and 5 bases from J; bases unmatched to any gene: 4. The CDR3 spans 11 residues. This clone has ten or more counts. Its antigen is undetermined. The sequence was collected from a pool of human donors (malaria-infected and uninfected, not separated). The rearrangement links TRGV4 to TRGJ1 or TRGJ2. Here the J gene was assigned by germline matching of the DNA, as TCRdb has none. The sample consisted of gamma-delta T cells from blood. CDR3 protein: CATWCHYKKLF. CDR3 bases: TGTGCCACCTGGTGTCATTATAAGAAACTCTTT.